These 7 T cell receptor beta chains originate from one sample sequenced in a study of blood T cell repertoires in COVID-19. TCRdb's copy holds only in-frame clones and misses some; the assay was immunoSEQ multiplex PCR. The sample has 200,000 to 300,000 clones, around 86% seen once. Sequencing input: PBMCs or T cells enriched from blood (not recorded which). These receptors were collected from a man aged 40-49 years who had recovered from COVID-19.

The chain carries TRBV19 and TRBJ1-2; D is uncertain. CDR3 size: 13 residues. CDR1 and CDR2 (germline): LNHDA, SQIVND (reference sequence). Trimming took off 7 bases at V and 4 bases at J, with 13 bases between the two ends. Written as DNA, the CDR3 is TGTGCCAGTACCGTGGGAGAATTCTATGGCTACACCTTC. This codes for CASTVGEFYGYTF.

The chain recombines TRBV10-3 with TRBJ2-5, with 12 bases lining up with TRBD2. Trimming cost V 4 bases and J 11 bases; bases outside gene matches: 11. Germline V lookup: CDR1 ENHRY, CDR2 SYGVKD. The CDR3 is 15 residues long. The CDR3 here is CAISASSGRAVEQYF. CDR3 bases: TGTGCCATCAGTGCCTCTAGCGGGAGGGCCGTAGAGCAGTACTTC.

This sequence joins TRBV3-1 (or the pseudogene TRBV3-2) and TRBJ2-5, with D maybe TRBD2 (5 bases). Germline CDR1 LGHDT, CDR2 YNNKEL (reference sequence). This CDR3 has 16 amino acids. V was shortened by 1 base and J by 5 bases, with 17 bases between the two germline ends. CDR3 in amino acids: CASSQGLFRRGETQYF. The CDR3 DNA sequence: TGTGCCAGCAGCCAAGGGCTGTTCCGTCGGGGTGAGACCCAGTACTTC.

The gene calls are TRBV5-8 and TRBJ1-5; 8 positions match TRBD1. The ends lost 3 bases at V and 4 bases at J; junction bases unmatched: 12. This CDR3 comprises 17 residues. Per germline, CDR1 SGHTS and CDR2 YDEGEE. CDR3 amino acids: CASSSGSRQGRNQPQHF. In nucleotides, the CDR3 is TGTGCCAGCAGCTCGGGCAGCCGACAGGGGAGGAATCAGCCCCAGCATTTT.

V gene TRBV27 combines with J gene TRBJ1-2; D is possibly TRBD1 (6 bases). V lost 4 bases and J 6 bases, leaving 12 bases between the germline ends. The length of the CDR3 is 13 residues. Looked up from germline, CDR1 is MNHEY and CDR2 is SMNVEV (reference sequence). The CDR3 bases are TGTGCCAGCAGTTCGGGGGGCGCCGATGGCTACACCTTC. Translated, it gives CASSSGGADGYTF.

This sequence joins TRBV7-2 and TRBJ1-2; D perhaps matches TRBD1 (5 bases). There are 14 residues in the CDR3. The V end lost 8 bases, the J end lost 3 bases, and 16 bases lay between the germline ends. In germline, CDR1 is SGHTA, CDR2 FQGNSA. The CDR3 here is CASQRGYPDYGYTF. The CDR3 DNA follows: TGTGCCAGCCAAAGGGGTTATCCGGACTATGGCTACACCTTC.

The chain couples TRBV9 to TRBJ1-1; unclear D gene. Trimming took 0 bases from V and 0 from J, leaving 12 bases between them. CDR1 is SGDLS and CDR2 is YYNGEE in the germline V gene. The CDR3 contains 16 residues. The CDR3 DNA follows: TGTGCCAGCAGCGTAGGGACTCAAAGCATGAACACTGAAGCTTTCTTT. Residues: CASSVGTQSMNTEAFF.